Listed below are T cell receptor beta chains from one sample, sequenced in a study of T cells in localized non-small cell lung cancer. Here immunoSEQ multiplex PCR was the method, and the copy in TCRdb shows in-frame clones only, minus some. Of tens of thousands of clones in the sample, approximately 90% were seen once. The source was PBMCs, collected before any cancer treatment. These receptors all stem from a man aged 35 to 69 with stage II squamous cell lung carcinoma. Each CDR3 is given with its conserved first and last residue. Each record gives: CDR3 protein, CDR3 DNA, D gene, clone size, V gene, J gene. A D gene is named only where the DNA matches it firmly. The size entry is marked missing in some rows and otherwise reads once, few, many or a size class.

CDR3aa: CASSPDREGSQPQHF; CDR3nt: TGTGCCAGCAGCCCGGACAGGGAGGGAAGTCAGCCCCAGCATTTT; d_gene: TRBD1; abundance: -; v_gene: TRBV7-2; j_gene: TRBJ1-5
CDR3aa: CASSLTSEAYEQYF; CDR3nt: TGTGCCAGCAGCTTAACTAGCGAGGCCTACGAGCAGTACTTC; d_gene: TRBD2; abundance: -; v_gene: TRBV11-2; j_gene: TRBJ2-7
CDR3aa: CSVVRQLNTEAFF; CDR3nt: TGCAGCGTTGTAAGACAGCTAAACACTGAAGCTTTCTTT; d_gene: -; abundance: few; v_gene: TRBV29-1; j_gene: TRBJ1-1
CDR3aa: CASSASGRADTQYF; CDR3nt: TGTGCCAGCAGCGCTAGCGGGAGAGCAGATACGCAGTATTTT; d_gene: TRBD2; abundance: -; v_gene: TRBV9; j_gene: TRBJ2-3
CDR3aa: CASSLEQGAEAFF; CDR3nt: TGCGCCAGCAGCTTGGAACAGGGCGCTGAAGCTTTCTTT; d_gene: -; abundance: -; v_gene: TRBV5-1; j_gene: TRBJ1-1
CDR3aa: CASTLAGSGTDTQYF; CDR3nt: TGCGCCAGCACACTAGCGGGCTCTGGCACAGATACGCAGTATTTT; d_gene: TRBD2; abundance: -; v_gene: TRBV10-2; j_gene: TRBJ2-3
CDR3aa: CASSYGTGSPYGYTF; CDR3nt: TGTGCCAGCAGTTACGGGACAGGGAGCCCCTATGGCTACACCTTC; d_gene: TRBD1; abundance: large; v_gene: TRBV6-5; j_gene: TRBJ1-2
CDR3aa: CASSQEVDTYSNQPQHF; CDR3nt: TGCGCCAGCAGCCAAGAGGTGGATACCTATAGCAATCAGCCCCAGCATTTT; d_gene: -; abundance: -; v_gene: TRBV4-1; j_gene: TRBJ1-5
CDR3aa: CASSLGSHTGELFF; CDR3nt: TGTGCCAGCAGTCTAGGGTCACACACCGGGGAGCTGTTTTTT; d_gene: -; abundance: -; v_gene: TRBV9; j_gene: TRBJ2-2
CDR3aa: CASSPGTGAYEQYF; CDR3nt: TGTGCCAGCAGCCCGGGGACAGGCGCCTACGAGCAGTACTTC; d_gene: TRBD1; abundance: -; v_gene: TRBV11-2; j_gene: TRBJ2-7